Listed here are 30 T cell receptor beta chains from one sample, sequenced in a study of T-cell memory formation after mild COVID-19. Each CDR3 protein is one row after TCRdb ran MiXCR on the 5' RACE reads. The sample carries about 250,000 distinct CDR3 sequences, approximately 19% recorded once. The material sequenced was PBMCs or a T cell subset sorted from them (not recorded which). The receptors stem from a man between 18 and 29 years old who had mild COVID-19 (a few samples of this study predate the infection). Cell type and time point are not known.

This clonotype was counted only a few times. The chain recombines TRBV4-1 with TRBJ1-1, with D perhaps TRBD1 (5 bases). Trimming stripped 1 base from V and 1 base from J, with 10 bases between. The CDR3 totals 15 residues. Germline values: CDR1 MGHRA, CDR2 YSYEKL. The CDR3, as DNA: TGCGCCAGCAGCCAAGCGAGGGGCTCGAACACTGAAGCTTTCTTT. This sequence encodes CASSQARGSNTEAFF.

This clonotype was counted a few times. The rearrangement uses TRBV12-3 or TRBV12-4 and TRBJ1-5; 7 bases align to TRBD1. Germline trimming cut 6 bases from V and 11 bases from J; bases unmatched to any gene: 10. This CDR3 has 13 residues. The CDR3 is CASSLGTAMSQHF. In nucleotides, the CDR3 is TGTGCCAGCAGCCTCGGGACAGCCATGTCCCAGCATTTT.

This clonotype appeared a few times. The chain combines TRBV29-1 with TRBJ2-5; either TRBD1 or TRBD2 may fit D (5 bases each). Trimming took off 4 bases at V and 5 bases at J, with 17 bases between the two ends. Germline CDR1 and CDR2: SQVTM and ANQGSEA. The CDR3 covers 14 residues. DNA for the CDR3: TGCAGCGTTGTCCTTCGAGGGGAAGGGGAGACCCAGTACTTC. Amino acid sequence: CSVVLRGEGETQYF.

CDR3 sequence (DNA): TGTGCCAGCAGCTTAGACTCGGATACGCAGTATTTT. It yields the protein CASSLDSDTQYF. V and J are TRBV7-6 and TRBJ2-3, with D unresolved. V lost 1 base and J lost 6, with 5 bases in between. Germline CDR1 reads SGHVS; CDR2 reads FNYEAQ. The CDR3 loop spans 12 amino acids.

The V and J genes are TRBV27 and TRBJ1-6, with a tentative D call TRBD1 (6 bases). The CDR3 consists of 15 residues. Germline values: CDR1 MNHEY, CDR2 SMNVEV (reference sequence). Trimming shortened V by 8 bases and J by 7 bases, and 18 bases separated the two germline ends. CDR3 region: CASRGGGVENSPLHF. The CDR3 bases are TGTGCCAGCCGGGGAGGGGGAGTAGAGAATTCACCCCTCCACTTT.

The rearrangement uses TRBV4-1 and TRBJ2-3, with 7 positions matching TRBD2. The ends lost 0 bases at V and 6 bases at J; junction bases unmatched: 12. CDR3 length: 17 residues. CDR1 MGHRA and CDR2 YSYEKL come from the germline V gene. The CDR3 loop is CASSQDRGTKLSDTQYF. The CDR3 bases are TGCGCCAGCAGCCAAGATCGCGGGACTAAGTTGTCCGATACGCAGTATTTT.

The CDR3 is CASSYRSDRVLTGELFF. CDR3 DNA sequence: TGTGCCAGCAGTTACCGGTCCGACAGGGTTCTCACCGGGGAGCTGTTTTTT. V is TRBV6-2 or TRBV6-3 and J is TRBJ2-2; 7 bases are shared with TRBD1. Germline V CDR1 and CDR2: MNHEY, SVGEGT. With 2 bases clipped from V and 4 bases from J, the junction kept 10 bases outside the gene matches. This CDR3 contains 17 residues.

This clonotype was counted only a few times. The chain combines TRBV3-1 with TRBJ1-2, with a possible D match to TRBD1 (6 bases). The V gene's germline CDR1 is LGHDT and CDR2 YNNKEL (reference sequence). V lost 6 bases, J lost 0 bases, and 14 bases lay in between. The CDR3 totals 15 residues. CDR3 amino acids: CASRSRGQSNYGYTF. CDR3 sequence (DNA): TGTGCCAGCAGGTCTCGAGGACAGTCTAACTATGGCTACACCTTC.

This clonotype was observed many times. Compared with germline, one end of the junction differs, possibly owing to a read error. The V call is TRBV12-3 or TRBV12-4, the J call TRBJ2-2; D call uncertain. This CDR3 spans 12 amino acids. The CDR3 loop reads CASSLTTGELFF. In DNA form, the CDR3 reads TGCGCCAGCAGCTTGACTACCGGGGAGCTGTTTTTT.

This sequence joins TRBV12-3 or TRBV12-4 and TRBJ1-4, with D hard to call. This CDR3 contains 14 residues. V lost 6 bases, J lost 4 bases, and 12 bases lay in between. In DNA, the CDR3 is TGTGCCAGCAGGGACGGTCCCCTTAATGAAAAACTGTTTTTT. This sequence encodes CASRDGPLNEKLFF.

The rearrangement joins TRBV5-1 to TRBJ2-3; D call uncertain. The CDR3 covers 13 residues. The V and J ends lost 4 bases and 6 bases respectively, with 12 bases between them. CDR1 SGHRS and CDR2 YFSETQ come from the germline V gene. The CDR3: CASSQAEPDTQYF. The CDR3 DNA follows: TGCGCCAGCAGCCAGGCGGAGCCGGATACGCAGTATTTT. Complete variable domain (other parts from reference TRBV5-1 and TRBJ2-3): KAGVTQTPRYLIKTRGQQVTLSCSPISGHRSVSWYQQTPGQGLQFLFEYFSETQRNKGNFPGRFSGRQFSNSRSEMNVSTLELGDSALYLCASSQAEPDTQYFGPGTRLTVL.

This clonotype was observed a few times. This chain links TRBV6-5 with TRBJ2-7; D call uncertain. The ends were cut back, 0 bases at V and 7 bases at J, with 10 bases in the middle. There are 13 residues in the CDR3. The germline V gene encodes CDR1 MNHEY and CDR2 SVGAGI. The CDR3 DNA follows: TGTGCCAGCAGTTACTCGGGCAGAGATGAGCAGTACTTC. Residues: CASSYSGRDEQYF.

This chain uses TRBV5-1 with TRBJ2-1; D remains unclear. CDR3 length: 12 residues. Germline CDR1 SGHRS, CDR2 YFSETQ. The V end lost 2 bases, the J end lost 9 bases, and 9 bases lay between the germline ends. In DNA, the CDR3 is TGCGCCAGCAGCTTCCCCTTGCGTGAGCAGTTCTTC. It is translated as CASSFPLREQFF. The whole variable domain, remainder taken from reference TRBV5-1 and TRBJ2-1, is KAGVTQTPRYLIKTRGQQVTLSCSPISGHRSVSWYQQTPGQGLQFLFEYFSETQRNKGNFPGRFSGRQFSNSRSEMNVSTLELGDSALYLCASSFPLREQFFGPGTRLTVL.

This clonotype was seen many times. V and J are TRBV4-3 and TRBJ2-7; 9 bases are a match to TRBD2. The length of the CDR3 is 16 residues. V was clipped by 0 bases and J by 4 bases; unmatched bases: 7. Germline CDR1 and CDR2: LGHNA and YSLEER. The CDR3 DNA is TGCGCCAGCAGCCAAGATATTAGCGGGGGTTGGTACGAGCAGTACTTC. This sequence encodes CASSQDISGGWYEQYF.

The sample holds a few counts of this clonotype. This chain connects TRBV12-3 or TRBV12-4 to TRBJ1-2; D possibly corresponds to TRBD1 (5 bases). Between the trimmed V and J ends, which lost 3 bases and 4 bases, there was a span of 24 bases. The CDR3 is made up of 18 amino acids. Here the CDR3 reads CASSFDSSLRPAIYGYTF. The CDR3 DNA reads as TGTGCCAGCAGTTTCGACAGCTCCCTACGCCCCGCGATCTATGGCTACACCTTC.

There are a few counts of this clonotype. The chain is built from TRBV7-9 and TRBJ2-2, with 10 bases matching TRBD1. The J segment lost 6 bases and the V segment lost 5 bases, leaving 12 bases of the junction unmatched. The CDR3 is 17 residues long. Germline V gene data show CDR1 as SEHNR and CDR2 as FQNEAQ (reference sequence). CDR3 nucleotide sequence: TGTGCCAGCAGCACCTCGCTGACAGGGGGCCGTCCCGGGGAGCTGTTTTTT. Amino acid sequence: CASSTSLTGGRPGELFF.

This clonotype has more than one count but fewer than ten. The chain joins TRBV29-1 to TRBJ2-5, with no clear D. V dropped 3 bases and J dropped 2 bases, with 7 bases sitting between them. This CDR3 contains 12 residues. CDR1 is SQVTM, CDR2 ANQGSEA, per germline. The CDR3 region has the DNA TGCAGCGTTGACGGCAGGCAAGAGACCCAGTACTTC. Its protein product is CSVDGRQETQYF.

The gene calls are TRBV5-1 and TRBJ2-3; 10 bases agree with TRBD1. V shed 2 bases and J 0 bases; nucleotides not matched to a gene: 9. The CDR3 has 18 amino acids. Per germline, CDR1 SGHRS and CDR2 YFSETQ. The CDR3 loop is CASSLSPRQGASTDTQYF. As DNA, the CDR3 is TGCGCCAGCAGCTTATCCCCCCGACAGGGGGCGAGCACAGATACGCAGTATTTT.

The chain has TRBV5-1 and TRBJ1-3; 7 bases line up with TRBD1. This CDR3 spans 16 amino acids. Germline V lookup: CDR1 SGHRS, CDR2 YFSETQ. V shed 5 bases and J 2 bases; nucleotides not matched to a gene: 10. CDR3 sequence: CASSYQTGHTGNTIYF. The CDR3 DNA is TGCGCCAGCAGTTACCAGACAGGGCACACTGGAAACACCATATATTTT.

CDR3 nucleotides: TGTGCCAGCAGTTTAGCGACTGCCTACAATGAGCAGTTCTTC. This codes for CASSLATAYNEQFF. The chain joins TRBV12-3 or TRBV12-4 to TRBJ2-1; D remains unclear. There are 14 residues in the CDR3. V gave up 0 bases and J gave up 2 bases, with 5 bases separating them.

This clonotype was counted only a few times. The rearrangement joins TRBV9 to TRBJ1-5; D not resolved. The length of the CDR3 is 14 residues. Per germline, CDR1 SGDLS and CDR2 YYNGEE. Trimming cost V 0 bases and J 0 bases, with 4 bases left between them. CDR3 in DNA: TGTGCCAGCAGCGTAGGGGGTAGCAATCAGCCCCAGCATTTT. Its translation: CASSVGGSNQPQHF.

The CDR3 DNA reads TGTGCCAGCACCCAGGACCTAAGAGGAGCCGGGGAGCTGTTTTTT. This codes for CASTQDLRGAGELFF. The V and J genes are TRBV6-2 or TRBV6-3 and TRBJ2-2, with no clear D. Trimming took off 7 bases at V and 6 bases at J, with 18 bases between the two ends. Germline CDR1 is MNHEY and CDR2 is SVGEGT. The CDR3 consists of 15 residues.

The chain employs TRBV7-8 and TRBJ2-3; possible D gene TRBD1, 6 bases. This CDR3 contains 15 residues. CDR1 and CDR2 from the germline V gene are SGHVS and FQNEAQ. The germline V and J ends were trimmed by 4 bases and 5 bases, with 16 bases remaining between them. The CDR3 coding sequence is TGTGCCAGCAGCTCCCCCCGGGACATGAAAGATACGCAGTATTTT. It encodes CASSSPRDMKDTQYF.

The rearrangement uses TRBV7-2 and TRBJ1-2; D not certain. The CDR3 is 16 residues long. CDR1 SGHTA and CDR2 FQGNSA come from the germline V gene. Trimming left V 6 bases short and J 8 bases short, with 25 bases between. CDR3 loop: CASRPPLVDLGGGYTF. DNA of the CDR3: TGTGCCAGCAGACCCCCCCTGGTCGATCTCGGCGGGGGCTACACCTTC. Full variable domain (outside the CDR3, taken from reference TRBV7-2 and TRBJ1-2): GAGVSQSPSNKVTEKGKDVELRCDPISGHTALYWYRQSLGQGLEFLIYFQGNSAPDKSGLPSDRFSAERTGGSVSTLTIQRTQQEDSAVYLCASRPPLVDLGGGYTFGSGTRLTVV.

This clonotype has ten or more counts. V is TRBV28 and J is TRBJ2-5; tentative D call: TRBD2 (6 bases). Germline values: CDR1 MDHEN, CDR2 SYDVKM. V was clipped by 1 base and J by 1 base, with 10 bases between them. This CDR3 is built from 15 residues. CDR3 residues: CASSLSGGSQETQYF. DNA of the CDR3: TGTGCCAGCAGTTTATCTGGGGGGAGCCAAGAGACCCAGTACTTC.

The V and J genes are TRBV29-1 and TRBJ2-3; D possibly corresponds to TRBD1 (6 bases). V was shortened by 3 bases and J by 4 bases, with 14 bases between the two germline ends. Germline CDR1 SQVTM, CDR2 ANQGSEA. The CDR3 contains 14 residues. CDR3 DNA: TGCAGCGTTGATTTTGCAGGGGCAGCAGATACGCAGTATTTT. It specifies CSVDFAGAADTQYF.

The chain joins TRBV24-1 to TRBJ2-2; D possibly corresponds to TRBD2 (6 bases). The CDR3 consists of 14 residues. The ends were cut back, 5 bases at V and 7 bases at J, with 13 bases in the middle. Germline CDR1 KGHDR, CDR2 SFDVKD. The CDR3 spells CATSGPSVNGELFF. The DNA for the CDR3 is TGTGCCACCAGTGGGCCTAGCGTGAACGGGGAGCTGTTTTTT.

The genes are TRBV14 and TRBJ1-1; 8 bases agree with TRBD1. V trimming: 3 bases; J trimming: 4 bases; junction bases outside the gene matches: 4. CDR1 and CDR2 (germline): SGHDN, FVKESK. The CDR3 length is 14 residues. CDR3 DNA: TGTGCCAGCAGCCAGGACAGGGATCGCACTGAAGCTTTCTTT. This encodes CASSQDRDRTEAFF.

As to this clonotype: One end of the junction fails to match germline, which may point to a read error. This sequence joins TRBV7-2 and TRBJ1-1, with 7 nucleotides matching TRBD1. CDR1 is SGHTA and CDR2 is FQGNSA in the germline V gene. There are 16 residues in the CDR3. The CDR3 loop reads CASSLASTGVNTEDFF. DNA of the CDR3: TGTGCCAGCAGCTTAGCTTCTACAGGGGTGAACACTGAAGATTTCTTT.

This clonotype has ten or more counts. The chain has TRBV6-5 and TRBJ1-5; 9 nucleotides agree with TRBD1. Germline V CDR1 and CDR2: MNHEY, SVGAGI. This CDR3 comprises 13 residues. The J segment lost 6 bases and the V segment lost 5 bases, leaving 2 bases of the junction unmatched. In DNA form, the CDR3 reads TGTGCCAGCAGTAGACAGGGGGGTCAGCCCCAGCATTTT. This translates into CASSRQGGQPQHF.